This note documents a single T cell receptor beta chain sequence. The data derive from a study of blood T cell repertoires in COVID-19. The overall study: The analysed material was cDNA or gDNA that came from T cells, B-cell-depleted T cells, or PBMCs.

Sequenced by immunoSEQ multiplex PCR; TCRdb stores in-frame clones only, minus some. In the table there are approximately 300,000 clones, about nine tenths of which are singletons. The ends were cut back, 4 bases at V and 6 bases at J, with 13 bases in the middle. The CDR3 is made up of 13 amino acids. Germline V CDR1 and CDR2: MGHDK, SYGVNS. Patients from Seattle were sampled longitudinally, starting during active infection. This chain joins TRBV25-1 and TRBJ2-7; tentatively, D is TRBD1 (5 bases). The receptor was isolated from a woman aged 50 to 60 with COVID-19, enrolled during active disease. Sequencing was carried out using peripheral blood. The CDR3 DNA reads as TGTGCCAGCAGTGCTCTAGGTAGGGGCGAGCAGTACTTC. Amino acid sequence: CASSALGRGEQYF.